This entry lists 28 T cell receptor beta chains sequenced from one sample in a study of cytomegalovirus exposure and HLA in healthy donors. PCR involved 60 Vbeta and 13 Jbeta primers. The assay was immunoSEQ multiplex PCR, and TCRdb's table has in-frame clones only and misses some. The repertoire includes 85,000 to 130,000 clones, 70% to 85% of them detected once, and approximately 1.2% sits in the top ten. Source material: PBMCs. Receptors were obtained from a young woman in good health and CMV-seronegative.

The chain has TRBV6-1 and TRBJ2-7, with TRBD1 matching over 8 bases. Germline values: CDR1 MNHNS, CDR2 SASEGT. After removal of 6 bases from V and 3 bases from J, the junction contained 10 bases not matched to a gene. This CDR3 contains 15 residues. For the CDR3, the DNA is TGTGCCAGCAGCCCCGGACAGGGAAGAGTCTACGAGCAGTACTTC. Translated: CASSPGQGRVYEQYF.

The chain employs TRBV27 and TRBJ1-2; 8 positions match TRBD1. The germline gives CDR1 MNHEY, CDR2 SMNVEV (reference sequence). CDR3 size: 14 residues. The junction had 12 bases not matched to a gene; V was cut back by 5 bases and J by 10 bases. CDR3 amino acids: CASSPRSGGWDYTF. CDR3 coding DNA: TGTGCCAGCAGTCCCAGATCAGGGGGCTGGGACTACACCTTC.

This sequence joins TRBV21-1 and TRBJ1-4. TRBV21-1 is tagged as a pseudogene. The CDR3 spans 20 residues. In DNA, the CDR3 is TGTGCCAGCAGCAGACCCTTGGGGGGGGGCAACCTCCCAACTAATGAAAAACTGTTTTTT. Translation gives CASSRPLGGGNLPTNEKLFF.

CDR3 nucleotide sequence: TGTGCCAGCTCACGGACTGCTACCGGGACAGGGGATTTCACCTTC. Protein: CASSRTATGTGDFTF. This chain joins TRBV18 and TRBJ1-2; 10 nucleotides align to TRBD1. Germline CDR1 and CDR2: KGHSH and LQKENI. CDR3 length: 15 amino acids. Trimming cost V 4 bases and J 13 bases; bases outside gene matches: 15. The complete variable domain, with remaining parts taken from reference TRBV18 and TRBJ1-2, reads NAGVMQNPRHLVRRRGQEARLRCSPMKGHSHVYWYRQLPEEGLKFMVYLQKENIIDESGMPKERFSAEFPKEGPSILRIQQVVRGDSAAYFCASSRTATGTGDFTFGSGTRLTVV.

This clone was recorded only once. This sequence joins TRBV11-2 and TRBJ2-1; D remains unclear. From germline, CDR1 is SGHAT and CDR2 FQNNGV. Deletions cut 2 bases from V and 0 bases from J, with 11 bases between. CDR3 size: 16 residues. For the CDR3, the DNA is TGTGCCAGCAGCTTAACTTCGAGGAGCTCCTACAATGAGCAGTTCTTC. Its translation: CASSLTSRSSYNEQFF.

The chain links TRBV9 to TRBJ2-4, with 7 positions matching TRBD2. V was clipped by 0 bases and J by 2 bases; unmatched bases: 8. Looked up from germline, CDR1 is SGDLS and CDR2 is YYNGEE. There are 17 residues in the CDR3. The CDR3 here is CASSVGEAGFPKNIQYF. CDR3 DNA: TGTGCCAGCAGCGTAGGGGAAGCGGGGTTTCCCAAAAACATTCAGTACTTC. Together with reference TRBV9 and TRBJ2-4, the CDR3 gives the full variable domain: DSGVTQTPKHLITATGQRVTLRCSPRSGDLSVYWYQQSLDQGLQFLIQYYNGEERAKGNILERFSAQQFPDLHSELNLSSLELGDSALYFCASSVGEAGFPKNIQYFGAGTRLSVL.

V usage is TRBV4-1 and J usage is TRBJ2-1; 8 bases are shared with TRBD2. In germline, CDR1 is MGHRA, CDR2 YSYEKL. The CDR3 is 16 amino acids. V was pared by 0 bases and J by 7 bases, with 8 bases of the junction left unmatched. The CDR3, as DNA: TGCGCCAGCAGCCAAGAAGGCGGGGGGACCACTAATGAGCAGTTCTTC. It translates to CASSQEGGGTTNEQFF.

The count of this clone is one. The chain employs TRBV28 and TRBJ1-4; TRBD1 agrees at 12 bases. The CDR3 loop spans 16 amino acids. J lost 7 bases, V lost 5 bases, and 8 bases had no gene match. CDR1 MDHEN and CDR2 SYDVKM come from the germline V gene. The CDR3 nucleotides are TGTGCCAGCAGTGGGACAGGGGGCGGGATAAGTGAAAAACTGTTTTTT. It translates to CASSGTGGGISEKLFF.

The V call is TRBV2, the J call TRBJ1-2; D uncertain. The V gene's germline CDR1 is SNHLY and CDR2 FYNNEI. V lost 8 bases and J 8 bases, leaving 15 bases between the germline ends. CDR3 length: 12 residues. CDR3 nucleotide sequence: TGTGCCAGCTACCTGGGAGGGTACGGCTACACCTTC. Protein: CASYLGGYGYTF.

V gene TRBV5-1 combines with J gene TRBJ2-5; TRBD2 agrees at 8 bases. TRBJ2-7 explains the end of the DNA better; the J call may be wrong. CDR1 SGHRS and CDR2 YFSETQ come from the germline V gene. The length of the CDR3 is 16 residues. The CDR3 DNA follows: TGCGCCAGCAGCTTGTGGGTCGGGGGGGTCTCCTACGAGCAGTACTTC. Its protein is CASSLWVGGVSYEQYF.

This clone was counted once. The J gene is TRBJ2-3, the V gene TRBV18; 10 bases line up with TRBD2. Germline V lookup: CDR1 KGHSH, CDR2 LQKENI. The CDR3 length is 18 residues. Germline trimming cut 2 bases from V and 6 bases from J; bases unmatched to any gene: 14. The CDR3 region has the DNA TGTGCCAGCTCACCAGGTTCGCTAGCGGGGGCCGAGGGGGATACGCAGTATTTT. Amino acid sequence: CASSPGSLAGAEGDTQYF.

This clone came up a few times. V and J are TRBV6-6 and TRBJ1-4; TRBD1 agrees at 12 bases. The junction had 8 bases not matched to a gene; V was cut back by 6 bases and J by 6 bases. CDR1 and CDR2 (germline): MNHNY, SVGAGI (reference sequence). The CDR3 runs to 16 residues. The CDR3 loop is CASRDRDRGRDEKLFF. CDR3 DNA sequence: TGTGCCAGCAGGGACCGGGACAGGGGGCGCGATGAAAAACTGTTTTTT.

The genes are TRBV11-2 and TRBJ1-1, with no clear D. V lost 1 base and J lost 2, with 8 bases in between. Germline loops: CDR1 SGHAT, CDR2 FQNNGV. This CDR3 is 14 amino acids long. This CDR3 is CASSLGYSNTEAFF. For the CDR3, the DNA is TGTGCCAGCAGCTTAGGGTACTCTAACACTGAAGCTTTCTTT. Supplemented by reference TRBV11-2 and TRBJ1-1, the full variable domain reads EAGVAQSPRYKIIEKRQSVAFWCNPISGHATLYWYQQILGQGPKLLIQFQNNGVVDDSQLPKDRFSAERLKGVDSTLKIQPAKLEDSAVYLCASSLGYSNTEAFFGQGTRLTVV.

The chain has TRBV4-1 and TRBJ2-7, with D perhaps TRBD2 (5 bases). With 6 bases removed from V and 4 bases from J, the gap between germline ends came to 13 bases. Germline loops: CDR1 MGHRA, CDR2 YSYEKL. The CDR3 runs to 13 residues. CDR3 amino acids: CASSRLRRYEQYF. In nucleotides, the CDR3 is TGCGCCAGCAGTCGACTAAGGCGGTACGAGCAGTACTTC.

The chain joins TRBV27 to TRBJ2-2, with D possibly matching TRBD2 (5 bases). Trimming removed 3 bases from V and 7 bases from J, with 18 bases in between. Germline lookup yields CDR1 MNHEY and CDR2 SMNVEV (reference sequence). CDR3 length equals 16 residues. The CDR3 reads CASSFVLRRRSGELFF. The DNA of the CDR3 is TGTGCCAGCAGTTTCGTGCTTCGGAGGCGTAGCGGGGAGCTGTTTTTT.

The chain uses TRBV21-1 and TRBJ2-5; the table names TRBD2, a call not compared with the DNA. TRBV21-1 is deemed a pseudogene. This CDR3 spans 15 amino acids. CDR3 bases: TGTGCCAGCAGCAAAGAGAGGGACTTCCAAGAGACCCAGTACTTC. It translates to CASSKERDFQETQYF.

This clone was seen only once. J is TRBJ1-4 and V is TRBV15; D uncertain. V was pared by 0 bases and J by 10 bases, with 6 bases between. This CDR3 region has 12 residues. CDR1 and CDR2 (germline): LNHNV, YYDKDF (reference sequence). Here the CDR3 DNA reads TGTGCCACCAGCAGAGATCTCGGAAAACTGTTTTTT. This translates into CATSRDLGKLFF. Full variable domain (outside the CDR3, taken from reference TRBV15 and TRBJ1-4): DAMVIQNPRYQVTQFGKPVTLSCSQTLNHNVMYWYQQKSSQAPKLLFHYYDKDFNNEADTPDNFQSRRPNTSFCFLDIRSPGLGDTAMYLCATSRDLGKLFFGSGTQLSVL.

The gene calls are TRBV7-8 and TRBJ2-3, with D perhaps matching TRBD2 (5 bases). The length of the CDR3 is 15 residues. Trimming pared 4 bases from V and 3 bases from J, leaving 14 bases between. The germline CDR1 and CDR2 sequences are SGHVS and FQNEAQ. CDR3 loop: CASSSDTPGTDTQYF. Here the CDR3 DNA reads TGTGCCAGCAGCTCTGACACCCCGGGGACAGATACGCAGTATTTT.

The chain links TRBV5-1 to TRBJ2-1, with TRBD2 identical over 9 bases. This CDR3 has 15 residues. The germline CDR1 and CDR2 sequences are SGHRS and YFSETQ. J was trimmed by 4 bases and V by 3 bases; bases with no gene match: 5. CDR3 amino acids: CASSWSSGTYNEQFF. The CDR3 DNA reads TGCGCCAGCAGCTGGTCTAGCGGGACATACAATGAGCAGTTCTTC.

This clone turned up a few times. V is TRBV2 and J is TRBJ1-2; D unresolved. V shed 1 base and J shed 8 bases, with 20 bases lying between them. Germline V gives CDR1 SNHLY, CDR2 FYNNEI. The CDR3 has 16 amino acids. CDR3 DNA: TGTGCCAGCAGTGAAGGGGTTGTATCGGGGTTTAGGGGCTACACCTTC. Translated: CASSEGVVSGFRGYTF.

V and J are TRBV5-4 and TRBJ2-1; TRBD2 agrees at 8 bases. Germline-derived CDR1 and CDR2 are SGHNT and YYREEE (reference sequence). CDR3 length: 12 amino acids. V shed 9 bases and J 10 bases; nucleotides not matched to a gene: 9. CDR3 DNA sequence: TGTGCCACCCGCTCCGGGGGGGAAGAGCAGTTCTTC. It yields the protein CATRSGGEEQFF.

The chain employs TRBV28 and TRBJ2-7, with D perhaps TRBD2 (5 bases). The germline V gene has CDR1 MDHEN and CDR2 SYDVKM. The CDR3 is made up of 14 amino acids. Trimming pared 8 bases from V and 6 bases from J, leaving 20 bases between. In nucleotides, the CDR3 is TGTGCCAGCGGAGGCGGAGTAGGTGTGTCCGAGCAGTACTTC. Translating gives CASGGGVGVSEQYF.

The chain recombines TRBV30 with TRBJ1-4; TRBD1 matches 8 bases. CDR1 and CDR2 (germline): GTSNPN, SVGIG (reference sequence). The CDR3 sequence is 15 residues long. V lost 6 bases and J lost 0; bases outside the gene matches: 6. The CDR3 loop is CACGTGGATNEKLFF. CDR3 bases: TGTGCCTGCGGAACAGGGGGGGCAACTAATGAAAAACTGTTTTTT.

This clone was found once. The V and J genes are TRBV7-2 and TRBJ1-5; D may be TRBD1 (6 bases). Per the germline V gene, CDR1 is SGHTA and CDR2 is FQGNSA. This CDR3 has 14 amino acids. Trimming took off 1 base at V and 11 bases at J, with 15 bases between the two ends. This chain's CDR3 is CASSLVSPSGAQHF. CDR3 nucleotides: TGTGCCAGCAGCTTAGTGAGCCCCTCAGGGGCCCAGCATTTT.

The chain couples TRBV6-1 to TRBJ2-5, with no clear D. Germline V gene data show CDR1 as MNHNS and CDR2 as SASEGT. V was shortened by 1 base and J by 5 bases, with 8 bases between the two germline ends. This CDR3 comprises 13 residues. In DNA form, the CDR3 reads TGTGCCAGCAGTGAAGGGCACGGGGAGACCCAGTACTTC. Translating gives CASSEGHGETQYF.

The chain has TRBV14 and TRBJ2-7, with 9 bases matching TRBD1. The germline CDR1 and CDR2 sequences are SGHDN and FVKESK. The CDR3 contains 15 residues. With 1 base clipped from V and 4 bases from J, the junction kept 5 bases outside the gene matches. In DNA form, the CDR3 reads TGTGCCAGCAGCCAAGTATACAGGGGGCATTACGAGCAGTACTTC. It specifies CASSQVYRGHYEQYF. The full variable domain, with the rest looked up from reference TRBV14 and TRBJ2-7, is EAGVTQFPSHSVIEKGQTVTLRCDPISGHDNLYWYRRVMGKEIKFLLHFVKESKQDESGMPNNRFLAERTGGTYSTLKVQPAELEDSGVYFCASSQVYRGHYEQYFGPGTRLTVT.

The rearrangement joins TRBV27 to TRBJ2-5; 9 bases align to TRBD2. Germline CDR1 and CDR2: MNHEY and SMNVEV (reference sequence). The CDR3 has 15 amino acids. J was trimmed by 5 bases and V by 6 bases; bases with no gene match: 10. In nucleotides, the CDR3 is TGTGCCAGCAGCCGGACTAGCGCTAGCTTCGAGACCCAGTACTTC. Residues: CASSRTSASFETQYF.

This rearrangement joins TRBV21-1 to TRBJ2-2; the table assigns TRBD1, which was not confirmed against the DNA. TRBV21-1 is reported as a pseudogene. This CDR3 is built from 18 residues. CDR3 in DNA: TGTGCCACCCTGCCCTGGACAGGGGCAGGTCGTGGGAGCGGGGAGCTGTTTTTT. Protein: CATLPWTGAGRGSGELFF.